These T cell receptor beta chains were read from a single sample in a study of control samples from healthy donors and cancer patients. This table comes from immunoSEQ multiplex PCR, and its TCRdb copy is limited to in-frame clones, with some not included. The sample includes some 89,000 clones, around 85% of them seen just once. Sample: blood. The origin of the receptors is a woman in her thirties or forties in good health. Both conserved end residues are part of each CDR3. D genes are given only for firm matches. Size values are once, few and many counts, or a class for expanded clones, and some rows have none.

NA	TRBJ1-4	TRBD1	TRBV2	CASRGTATNEKLFF	TGTGCCAGCAGAGGGACAGCAACTAATGAAAAACTGTTTTTT
NA	TRBJ2-3	NA	TRBV19	CASSPQGGADTQYF	TGTGCCAGTAGCCCACAGGGAGGGGCAGATACGCAGTATTTT
NA	TRBJ1-3	NA	TRBV19	CASSIVPSGNTIYF	TGTGCCAGTAGTATTGTACCCTCTGGAAACACCATATATTTT
NA	TRBJ2-7	NA	TRBV9	CASSVEGTTFYEQYF	TGTGCCAGCAGCGTAGAAGGGACAACATTCTACGAGCAGTACTTC
once	TRBJ1-1	TRBD1	TRBV6-6	CASGPGGGTEAFF	TGTGCCAGCGGACCAGGGGGCGGCACTGAAGCTTTCTTT
few	TRBJ2-2	NA	TRBV9	CASSVNPRVGTGELFF	TGTGCCAGCAGCGTTAACCCTAGGGTCGGCACCGGGGAGCTGTTTTTT
NA	TRBJ1-3	TRBD1	TRBV5-1	CASSSLSGGHSGNTIYF	TGCGCCAGCAGCTCTCTTTCAGGGGGACACTCTGGAAACACCATATATTTT
NA	TRBJ2-1	NA	TRBV5-1	CASSFQGNEQFF	TGCGCCAGCAGTTTCCAGGGGAATGAGCAGTTCTTC
NA	TRBJ2-2	NA	TRBV11-3	CVSSLGTENTGELFF	TGTGTCAGCAGCTTAGGGACTGAGAACACCGGGGAGCTGTTTTTT
NA	TRBJ2-2	TRBD2	TRBV27	CASRTSGGAGTGELFF	TGTGCCAGCAGGACTAGCGGGGGGGCAGGCACCGGGGAGCTGTTTTTT
NA	TRBJ1-5	NA	TRBV4-1	CASSQVLGDQPQHF	TGCGCCAGCAGCCAAGTGTTAGGAGATCAGCCCCAGCATTTT
NA	TRBJ2-3	TRBD2	TRBV24-1	CATSGEAGGPGDTQYF	TGTGCCACCAGTGGGGAAGCGGGGGGGCCAGGAGATACGCAGTATTTT
once	TRBJ1-3	NA	TRBV6-5	CASSASRGTIYF	TGTGCCAGCAGCGCCTCGAGGGGCACCATATATTTT
NA	TRBJ2-1	NA	TRBV11-3	CASSVTGTVDNEQFF	TGTGCCAGCAGCGTCACCGGGACGGTAGACAATGAGCAGTTCTTC
NA	TRBJ2-7	NA	TRBV7-2	CASSLVVSAEQYF	TGTGCCAGCAGCTTAGTGGTTAGCGCCGAGCAGTACTTC
few	TRBJ2-5	TRBD2	TRBV10-1	CASSGLAGGCQETQYF	TGCGCCAGCAGTGGACTAGCGGGGGGCTGCCAAGAGACCCAGTACTTC
NA	TRBJ1-1	NA	TRBV4-1	CASSPPGTMNTEAFF	TGCGCCAGCAGCCCCCCCGGGACAATGAACACTGAAGCTTTCTTT
NA	TRBJ2-1	NA	TRBV6-4	CASTLGVYNEQFF	TGTGCCAGCACCCTGGGGGTCTACAATGAGCAGTTCTTC
NA	TRBJ1-1	NA	TRBV6-6	CASSYGSGTWNTEAFF	TGTGCCAGCAGTTACGGATCAGGGACCTGGAACACTGAAGCTTTCTTT
NA	TRBJ1-1	NA	TRBV14	CASSQDLRAEAFF	TGTGCCAGCAGCCAAGATTTGAGGGCTGAAGCTTTCTTT
once	TRBJ2-1	TRBD2	TRBV4-3	CASSQALAGNEQFF	TGCGCCAGCAGCCAAGCACTAGCGGGCAATGAGCAGTTCTTC
NA	TRBJ1-2	NA	TRBV4-2	CASSQDGNGYTF	TGTGCCAGCAGCCAAGATGGCAATGGCTACACCTTC
NA	TRBJ2-3	NA	TRBV6-4	CASSDALGAKDTQYF	TGTGCCAGCAGTGACGCACTCGGGGCCAAAGATACGCAGTATTTT
NA	TRBJ2-7	NA	TRBV27	CASSLGKNYEQYF	TGTGCCAGCAGTTTAGGGAAGAACTACGAGCAGTACTTC
NA	TRBJ1-1	NA	TRBV4-3	CASRTVGMNTEAFF	TGCGCCAGCCGGACAGTGGGGATGAACACTGAAGCTTTCTTT
NA	TRBJ2-3	TRBD2	TRBV7-6	CASSLTSGGMGTDTQYF	TGTGCCAGCAGCTTAACTAGCGGGGGGATGGGCACAGATACGCAGTATTTT
NA	TRBJ1-2	NA	TRBV14	CASSPQGFSYTF	TGTGCCAGCAGCCCCCAGGGTTTCAGCTACACCTTC
NA	TRBJ2-5	NA	TRBV9	CASSVWGAQVETQYF	TGTGCCAGCAGCGTCTGGGGGGCGCAGGTAGAGACCCAGTACTTC
few	TRBJ2-1	NA	TRBV30	CAWSVQGRGSLREQFF	TGTGCCTGGAGTGTACAGGGCAGGGGATCTCTGCGTGAGCAGTTCTTC
NA	TRBJ2-7	NA	TRBV5-5	CASSSQGPYEQYF	TGTGCCAGCAGCTCACAGGGACCCTACGAGCAGTACTTC
NA	TRBJ1-3	NA	TRBV4-3	CASSQDYGRYDGSGNTIYF	TGCGCCAGCAGCCAAGATTATGGCAGGTACGACGGTAGTGGAAACACCATATATTTT
NA	TRBJ1-2	TRBD1	TRBV4-3	CASSHGTGGHYGYTF	TGCGCCAGCAGCCATGGGACAGGGGGCCATTATGGCTACACCTTC
NA	TRBJ1-2	TRBD1	TRBV6-5	CASSRDRIGGYTF	TGTGCCAGCAGCCGGGACAGGATAGGTGGCTACACCTTC
NA	TRBJ2-7	TRBD1	TRBV3-1/TRBV3-2	CASSQSDRGLQEQYF	TGTGCCAGCAGCCAATCCGACAGGGGGCTACAAGAGCAGTACTTC
NA	TRBJ2-5	NA	TRBV5-5	CASSWGWGLRETQYF	TGTGCCAGCAGTTGGGGTTGGGGGTTGCGAGAGACCCAGTACTTC
NA	TRBJ2-1	TRBD2	TRBV9	CASSRSGGRNEQFF	TGTGCCAGCAGCCGGAGCGGGGGTAGGAATGAGCAGTTCTTC
NA	TRBJ1-5	NA	TRBV10-2	CASSVYLLGAQPQHF	TGCGCCAGCAGTGTTTATCTCCTCGGGGCTCAGCCCCAGCATTTT
once	TRBJ2-7	NA	TRBV23-1	CASSQPPTVQGIGQYF	TGCGCCAGCAGTCAACCTCCGACAGTCCAAGGGATCGGGCAGTACTTC
once	TRBJ2-3	NA	TRBV29-1	CSVERTTDTQYF	TGCAGCGTTGAACGGACCACAGATACGCAGTATTTT
NA	TRBJ2-2	NA	TRBV7-7	CASTPRSSGAGELFF	TGTGCCAGCACCCCCCGAAGTAGCGGCGCGGGGGAGCTGTTTTTT
NA	TRBJ2-1	NA	TRBV10-1	CASSRGGNNEQFF	TGCGCCAGCAGTAGGGGTGGGAACAATGAGCAGTTCTTC
NA	TRBJ1-5	NA	TRBV19	CASTESNQPQHF	TGTGCCAGTACCGAATCCAATCAGCCCCAGCATTTT
NA	TRBJ2-1	TRBD2	TRBV10-3	CACGGYNEQFF	TGTGCCTGCGGGGGATACAATGAGCAGTTCTTC
few	TRBJ2-1	NA	TRBV21-1	CAPSMGRYNEQFF	TGTGCCCCATCGATGGGCAGGTACAATGAGCAGTTCTTC
NA	TRBJ1-4	TRBD1	TRBV6-6	CASSPDRVMEKLFF	TGTGCCAGCAGCCCAGACAGGGTGATGGAAAAACTGTTTTTT
NA	TRBJ2-3	NA	TRBV6-1	CASSEGLRDFTDTQYF	TGTGCCAGCAGTGAAGGCCTCCGGGACTTCACAGATACGCAGTATTTT
NA	TRBJ1-1	NA	TRBV6-5	CASSYSGNMNTEAFF	TGTGCCAGCAGTTACTCGGGAAATATGAACACTGAAGCTTTCTTT
NA	TRBJ2-1	TRBD2	TRBV7-9	CASSLANLRGGPSYNEQFF	TGTGCCAGCAGCTTAGCCAATCTGCGGGGGGGCCCCTCTTACAATGAGCAGTTCTTC
medium-sized	TRBJ2-1	NA	TRBV9	CASSVKGSSYNEQFF	TGTGCCAGCAGCGTAAAGGGGAGCTCCTACAATGAGCAGTTCTTC
NA	TRBJ2-1	TRBD2	TRBV29-1	CSARTSEVGEQFF	TGCAGCGCCCGGACTAGCGAGGTGGGTGAGCAGTTCTTC
NA	TRBJ2-7	NA	TRBV6-2/TRBV6-3	CASSYHQTGEQYF	TGTGCCAGCAGTTACCACCAGACAGGCGAGCAGTACTTC
NA	TRBJ1-2	TRBD1	TRBV29-1	CSATSTGGPNYGYTF	TGCAGCGCGACATCGACAGGGGGCCCTAACTATGGCTACACCTTC
NA	TRBJ1-1	NA	TRBV6-1	CASSEVENTEAFF	TGTGCCAGCAGTGAAGTAGAGAACACTGAAGCTTTCTTT
NA	TRBJ2-2	TRBD1	TRBV30	CAWSTTGGGGGGELFF	TGTGCCTGGAGTACAACAGGGGGCGGAGGTGGCGGGGAGCTGTTTTTT
NA	TRBJ2-7	TRBD2	TRBV7-8	CASSLARGGAMSYEQYF	TGTGCCAGCAGCTTAGCGCGCGGGGGGGCGATGTCCTACGAGCAGTACTTC
NA	TRBJ2-3	NA	TRBV6-5	CASSSRLGAGDTQYF	TGTGCCAGCAGTTCAAGACTGGGGGCGGGCGATACGCAGTATTTT
NA	TRBJ2-3	TRBD2	TRBV7-2	CASSLAPYSTSGRLSTDTQYF	TGTGCCAGCAGCTTAGCCCCTTACTCGACTAGCGGGCGACTCAGCACAGATACGCAGTATTTT
NA	TRBJ1-3	TRBD1	TRBV11-3	CASSPGGSGNTIYF	TGTGCCAGCAGCCCAGGGGGCTCTGGAAACACCATATATTTT
NA	TRBJ1-4	NA	TRBV10-3	CAISEDSQGTNEKLFF	TGTGCCATCAGTGAGGACAGCCAAGGGACTAATGAAAAACTGTTTTTT
NA	TRBJ1-1	NA	TRBV12-3/TRBV12-4	CASSFGGNTEAFF	TGTGCCAGCAGTTTTGGAGGGAACACTGAAGCTTTCTTT